These 3 T cell receptor beta chains came from one sample sequenced in a study of blood T cell repertoires in COVID-19. Produced via immunoSEQ multiplex PCR; TCRdb's table is partial and in-frame only. The sample has 84,000 or so clones; approximately 78% are singletons. Sequenced: peripheral blood. These receptors originate from a human donor in a cohort sampled during active COVID-19.

This clone appeared once. The V gene is TRBV15, the J gene TRBJ1-4; D is undetermined. CDR3 size: 14 residues. The V end was cut by 0 bases, the J end by 6 bases, with 8 bases between. The germline V gene encodes CDR1 LNHNV and CDR2 YYDKDF (reference sequence). CDR3 residues: CATSRDREYEKLFF. CDR3 sequence (DNA): TGTGCCACCAGCAGAGATCGGGAATATGAAAAACTGTTTTTT.

This chain uses TRBV5-1 with TRBJ2-1, with D perhaps matching TRBD2 (5 bases). Trimming cost V 5 bases and J 8 bases, with 14 bases left between them. The CDR3 runs 13 residues. Germline V gene sequence: CDR1 SGHRS, CDR2 YFSETQ. CDR3 DNA: TGCGCCAGCAGTAGGGCCGGGAATGATGAGCAGTTCTTC. It is translated as CASSRAGNDEQFF.

This clone was counted between two and nine times. The V gene is TRBV7-3, the J gene TRBJ2-1; TRBD1 might be the D (5 bases). From germline, CDR1 is SGHTA and CDR2 FQGTGA. Trimming shortened V by 5 bases and J by 11 bases, and 13 bases separated the two germline ends. The CDR3 has 12 amino acids. CDR3 loop: CASSTTGGKQFF. The CDR3 DNA is TGTGCCAGCAGCACAACAGGTGGGAAGCAGTTCTTC.